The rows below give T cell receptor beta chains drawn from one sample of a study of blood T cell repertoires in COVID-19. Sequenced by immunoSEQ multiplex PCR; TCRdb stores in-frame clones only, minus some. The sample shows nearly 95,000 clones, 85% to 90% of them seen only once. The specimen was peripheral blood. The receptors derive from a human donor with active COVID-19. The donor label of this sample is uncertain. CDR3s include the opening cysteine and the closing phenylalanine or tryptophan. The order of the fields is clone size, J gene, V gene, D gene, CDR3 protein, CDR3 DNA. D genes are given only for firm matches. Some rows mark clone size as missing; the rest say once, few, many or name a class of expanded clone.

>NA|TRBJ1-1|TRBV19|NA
CASSISAGIEAFF
TGTGCCAGTAGTATTTCGGCAGGGATTGAAGCTTTCTTT
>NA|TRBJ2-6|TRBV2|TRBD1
CASSETTGGFGANVLTF
TGTGCCAGCAGTGAAACGACAGGGGGCTTTGGGGCCAACGTCCTGACTTTC
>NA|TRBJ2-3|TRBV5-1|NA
CASSLGTPTDTQYF
TGCGCCAGCAGCTTGGGGACTCCCACAGATACGCAGTATTTT
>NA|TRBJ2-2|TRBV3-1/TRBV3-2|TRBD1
CASSPRGQGSGLNTGELFF
TGTGCCAGCAGCCCCCGGGGACAGGGATCGGGCCTTAACACCGGGGAGCTGTTTTTT
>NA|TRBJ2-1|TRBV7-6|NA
CASSLGIGGNEANEQFF
TGTGCCAGCAGCTTAGGAATTGGAGGAAACGAGGCCAATGAGCAGTTCTTC
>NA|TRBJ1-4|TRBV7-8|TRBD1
CASSLAGRDRGEKLFF
TGTGCCAGCAGCTTAGCGGGCCGGGACAGGGGCGAAAAACTGTTTTTT
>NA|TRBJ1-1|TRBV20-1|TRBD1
CSARDSEAFF
TGCAGTGCACGGGACAGCGAAGCTTTCTTT
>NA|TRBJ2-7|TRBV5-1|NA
CASSSSGEQYF
TGCGCCAGCAGCTCGTCAGGGGAGCAGTACTTC
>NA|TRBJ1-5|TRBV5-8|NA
CASSRRGRQPQHF
TGTGCCAGCAGCCGCAGGGGAAGGCAGCCCCAGCATTTT
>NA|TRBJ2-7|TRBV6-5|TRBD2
CASSPTSGGAYEQYF
TGTGCCAGCAGTCCAACTAGCGGGGGGGCTTACGAGCAGTACTTC
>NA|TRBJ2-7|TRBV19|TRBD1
CASSRTGTGVYEQYF
TGTGCCAGTAGTCGGACCGGGACAGGGGTCTACGAGCAGTACTTC
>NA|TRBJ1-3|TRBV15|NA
CATSREQSSGNTIYF
TGTGCCACCAGCAGAGAACAGTCCTCTGGAAACACCATATATTTT
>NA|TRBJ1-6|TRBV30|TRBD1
CAWSSRTGGNSPLHF
TGTGCCTGGAGTTCCCGGACAGGGGGAAATTCACCCCTCCACTTT
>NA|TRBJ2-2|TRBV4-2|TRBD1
CASSQQDRVTGELFF
TGTGCCAGCAGCCAACAGGACAGGGTGACCGGGGAGCTGTTTTTT
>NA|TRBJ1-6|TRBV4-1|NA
CASSQEGGGYNSPLHF
TGCGCCAGCAGCCAAGAAGGGGGTGGCTATAATTCACCCCTCCACTTT
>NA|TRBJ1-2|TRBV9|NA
CASSGGGRGDYGYTF
TGTGCCAGCAGCGGCGGGGGCCGGGGGGACTATGGCTACACCTTC
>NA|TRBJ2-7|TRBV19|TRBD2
CASSPSSGGDYEQYF
TGTGCCAGTAGTCCCTCTAGCGGGGGAGACTACGAGCAGTACTTC
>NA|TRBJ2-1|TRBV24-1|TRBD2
CATSDQSGGAGNEQFF
TGTGCCACCAGTGATCAGAGCGGGGGGGCCGGGAATGAGCAGTTCTTC
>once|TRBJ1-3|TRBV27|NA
CASSLGAPGNTIYF
TGTGCCAGCAGTTTGGGGGCACCTGGAAACACCATATATTTT
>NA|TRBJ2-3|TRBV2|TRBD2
CASRQTSGTTDTQYF
TGTGCCAGCAGACAAACTAGCGGCACCACAGATACGCAGTATTTT
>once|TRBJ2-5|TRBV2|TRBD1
CASKADRDQETQYF
TGTGCCAGCAAAGCTGACAGGGACCAAGAGACCCAGTACTTC
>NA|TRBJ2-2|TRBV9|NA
CASSGKTGTQNTGELFF
TGTGCCAGCAGCGGAAAGACCGGGACACAGAACACCGGGGAGCTGTTTTTT
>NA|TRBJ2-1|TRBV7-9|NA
CASSLVPRAQGHEQFF
TGTGCCAGCAGCTTAGTTCCGCGCGCCCAGGGCCATGAGCAGTTCTTC
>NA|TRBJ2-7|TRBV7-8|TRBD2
CASSLDFMSLALSYEQYF
TGTGCCAGCAGCTTAGATTTCATGTCACTAGCGCTATCCTACGAGCAGTACTTC
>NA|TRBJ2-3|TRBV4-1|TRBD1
CASRDRGGTDTQYF
TGCGCCAGCAGGGACAGGGGCGGAACAGATACGCAGTATTTT
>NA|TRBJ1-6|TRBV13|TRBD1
CASSLTRDRVSPLHF
TGTGCCAGCAGCCTGACCCGGGACAGGGTTTCACCCCTCCACTTT
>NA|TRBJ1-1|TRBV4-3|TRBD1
CASSQVPGGTEAFF
TGCGCCAGCAGCCAAGTGCCAGGGGGTACTGAAGCTTTCTTT
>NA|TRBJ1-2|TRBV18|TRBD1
CASSPQGAQGYTF
TGTGCCAGCTCACCTCAGGGGGCGCAAGGCTACACCTTC
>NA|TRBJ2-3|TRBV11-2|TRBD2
CASSFFPAGATDTQYF
TGTGCCAGCAGCTTTTTTCCAGCGGGGGCCACAGATACGCAGTATTTT
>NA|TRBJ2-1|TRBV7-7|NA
CASSRRSRRSSYNEQFF
TGTGCCAGCAGCCGACGGTCGAGGAGAAGTTCCTACAATGAGCAGTTCTTC
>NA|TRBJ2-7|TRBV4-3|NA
CASSSRVSGLYEQYF
TGCGCCAGCAGCTCACGGGTTAGCGGCCTCTACGAGCAGTACTTC
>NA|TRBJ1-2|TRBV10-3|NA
CAISDKIRDMGYGYTF
TGTGCCATCAGTGATAAAATCCGGGACATGGGCTATGGCTACACCTTC
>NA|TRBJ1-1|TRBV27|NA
CASSPKSYTEAFF
TGTGCCAGCAGCCCTAAGAGCTACACTGAAGCTTTCTTT
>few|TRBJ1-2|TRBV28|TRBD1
CASSLQMTGVGYTF
TGTGCCAGCAGTTTACAAATGACAGGGGTCGGCTACACCTTC
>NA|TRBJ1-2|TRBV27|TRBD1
CASTFLGQGGGGYTF
TGTGCCAGCACCTTCCTGGGACAGGGAGGGGGTGGCTACACCTTC
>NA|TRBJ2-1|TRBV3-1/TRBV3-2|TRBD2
CASSRGLAGLSSYNEQFF
TGTGCCAGCAGCAGGGGACTAGCGGGGCTTAGCTCCTACAATGAGCAGTTCTTC
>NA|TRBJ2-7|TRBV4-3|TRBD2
CASSQGTSGTYEQYF
TGCGCCAGCAGCCAAGGGACTAGCGGAACCTACGAGCAGTACTTC
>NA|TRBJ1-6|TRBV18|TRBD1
CASSPIRDRVNSPLHF
TGTGCCAGCTCACCTATCCGGGACAGGGTGAACTCACCCCTCCACTTT
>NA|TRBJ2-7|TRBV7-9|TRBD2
CASSFNRQLAGGEQYF
TGTGCCAGCAGCTTCAACCGCCAACTAGCGGGGGGGGAGCAGTACTTC
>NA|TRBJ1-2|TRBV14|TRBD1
CASSRDRGLGYTF
TGTGCCAGCAGCCGGGACAGGGGGCTCGGCTACACCTTC
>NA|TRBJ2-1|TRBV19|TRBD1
CASSSSGTGPWEQFF
TGTGCCAGTAGTTCCTCCGGGACAGGGCCTTGGGAGCAGTTCTTC
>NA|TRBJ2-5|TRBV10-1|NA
CASSGSLEGKGETQYF
TGCGCCAGCAGCGGCTCTTTGGAGGGAAAGGGGGAGACCCAGTACTTC
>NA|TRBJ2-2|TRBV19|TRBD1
CASRRQGDGGELFF
TGTGCCAGTAGGCGACAGGGGGACGGCGGGGAGCTGTTTTTT
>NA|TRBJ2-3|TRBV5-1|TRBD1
CASSRQGGTDTQYF
TGCGCCAGCAGCAGACAGGGCGGCACAGATACGCAGTATTTT
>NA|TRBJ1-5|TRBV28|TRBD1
CASSPTGGSQPQHF
TGTGCCAGCAGTCCGACAGGGGGGAGTCAGCCCCAGCATTTT
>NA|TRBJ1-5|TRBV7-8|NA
CASSLGTDRNQPQHF
TGTGCCAGCAGCTTAGGGACAGACCGCAATCAGCCCCAGCATTTT
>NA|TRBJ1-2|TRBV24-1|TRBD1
CATSGGQGAYDYGYTF
TGTGCCACCAGTGGCGGTCAGGGGGCATACGACTATGGCTACACCTTC
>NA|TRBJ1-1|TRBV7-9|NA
CASSSGRNTEAFF
TGTGCCAGCAGCTCAGGGCGAAACACTGAAGCTTTCTTT
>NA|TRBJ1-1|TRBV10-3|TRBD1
CATRQGAATEAFF
TGTGCCACCCGACAGGGGGCAGCCACTGAAGCTTTCTTT
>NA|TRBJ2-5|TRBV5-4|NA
CASSTSPGQETQYF
TGTGCCAGCAGCACTAGTCCGGGCCAAGAGACCCAGTACTTC
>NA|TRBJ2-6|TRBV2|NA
CASSGWRGPGANVLTF
TGTGCCAGCAGTGGTTGGAGGGGGCCCGGGGCCAACGTCCTGACTTTC
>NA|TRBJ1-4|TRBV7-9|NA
CASSLAQLMDTNEKLFF
TGTGCCAGCAGCTTAGCACAGCTGATGGATACTAATGAAAAACTGTTTTTT
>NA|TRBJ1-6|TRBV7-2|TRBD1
CASSLGQGSSLGSPLHF
TGTGCCAGCAGCTTGGGACAGGGTTCCAGTTTGGGTTCACCCCTCCACTTT
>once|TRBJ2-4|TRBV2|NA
CASSRGINIQYF
TGTGCCAGCTCTAGGGGGATAAACATTCAGTACTTC
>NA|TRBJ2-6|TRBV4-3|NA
CASSQVHSGANVLTF
TGCGCCAGCAGCCAAGTCCACTCTGGGGCCAACGTCCTGACTTTC
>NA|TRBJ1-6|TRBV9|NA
CASSAELGDNSPLHF
TGTGCCAGCAGCGCAGAACTTGGAGATAATTCACCCCTCCACTTT
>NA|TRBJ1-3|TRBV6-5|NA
CASHSGNTIYF
TGTGCCAGCCACTCTGGAAACACCATATATTTT
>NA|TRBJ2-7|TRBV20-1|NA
CSASGVYEQYF
TGCAGTGCTAGCGGAGTTTACGAGCAGTACTTC
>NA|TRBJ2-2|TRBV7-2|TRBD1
CASSSPGQVNTGELFF
TGTGCCAGCAGCTCGCCGGGACAGGTGAACACCGGGGAGCTGTTTTTT